These T cell receptor beta chains were read from a single sample in a study of graft-versus-host responses after intestinal transplantation. Using immunoSEQ multiplex PCR, the repertoire was profiled, and TCRdb retains in-frame clones only, with some absent. The repertoire holds around 100,000 clones, approximately 93% seen once, with 1.2% in the top ten. For these TCRs, the target antigens are not known. This specimen consisted of unstimulated CD8+ T cells sorted from spleen or lymph node cells, obtained before intestinal transplant. These receptor sequences come from a human donor who received an intestinal transplant. CDR3s include the opening cysteine and the closing phenylalanine or tryptophan. A D gene is named only where the DNA matches it firmly. Some rows have no size entry. The others give once, few or many, or a class for an expanded clone.

v_gene: TRBV9; abundance: .; d_gene: TRBD2; j_gene: TRBJ2-3; CDR3aa: CASSPRTSSGGREDTQYF; CDR3nt: TGTGCCAGCAGCCCGCGAACCTCCAGCGGGGGGCGGGAAGATACGCAGTATTTT
v_gene: TRBV4-1; abundance: .; d_gene: TRBD1; j_gene: TRBJ1-5; CDR3aa: CASSLTGGNQPQHF; CDR3nt: TGCGCCAGCAGCCTTACAGGGGGCAATCAGCCCCAGCATTTT
v_gene: TRBV6-6; abundance: .; d_gene: .; j_gene: TRBJ1-1; CDR3aa: CASSYGLLTEAFF; CDR3nt: TGTGCCAGCAGTTACGGTCTGCTAACTGAAGCTTTCTTT
v_gene: TRBV4-1; abundance: .; d_gene: TRBD2; j_gene: TRBJ2-2; CDR3aa: CASSGGLINTGELFF; CDR3nt: TGCGCCAGCAGCGGGGGACTAATTAACACCGGGGAGCTGTTTTTT
v_gene: TRBV5-6; abundance: .; d_gene: TRBD1; j_gene: TRBJ1-5; CDR3aa: CASIYLPGGGLNQPQHF; CDR3nt: TGTGCCAGCATCTACCTGCCCGGAGGGGGCCTCAATCAGCCCCAGCATTTT
v_gene: TRBV4-1; abundance: .; d_gene: TRBD1; j_gene: TRBJ1-1; CDR3aa: CASSQITGGLGTEAFF; CDR3nt: TGCGCCAGCAGCCAAATCACAGGGGGCTTGGGCACTGAAGCTTTCTTT
v_gene: TRBV15; abundance: .; d_gene: .; j_gene: TRBJ1-4; CDR3aa: CATAGRSNEKLFF; CDR3nt: TGTGCCACCGCAGGACGTTCTAATGAAAAACTGTTTTTT
v_gene: TRBV28; abundance: .; d_gene: .; j_gene: TRBJ1-2; CDR3aa: CASSPGGAYRVLVNYGYTF; CDR3nt: TGTGCCAGCAGCCCGGGGGGGGCCTACAGGGTTTTGGTAAACTATGGCTACACCTTC
v_gene: TRBV27; abundance: .; d_gene: .; j_gene: TRBJ1-2; CDR3aa: CASSLTPDSPYGYTF; CDR3nt: TGTGCCAGCAGTTTAACCCCTGACAGTCCCTATGGCTACACCTTC
v_gene: TRBV29-1; abundance: once; d_gene: .; j_gene: TRBJ1-1; CDR3aa: CSVVVAGNTEAFF; CDR3nt: TGCAGCGTTGTGGTCGCGGGGAACACTGAAGCTTTCTTT
v_gene: TRBV4-1; abundance: few; d_gene: .; j_gene: TRBJ2-1; CDR3aa: CASSQEGRGEQFF; CDR3nt: TGCGCCAGCAGCCAAGAGGGCAGAGGTGAGCAGTTCTTC
v_gene: TRBV19; abundance: .; d_gene: .; j_gene: TRBJ1-5; CDR3aa: CASSLRLYSNQPQHF; CDR3nt: TGTGCCAGTAGTCTGAGACTTTATAGCAATCAGCCCCAGCATTTT
v_gene: TRBV27; abundance: .; d_gene: .; j_gene: TRBJ2-1; CDR3aa: CASSPFGLSSYNEQFF; CDR3nt: TGTGCCAGCAGTCCCTTTGGCTTAAGCTCCTACAATGAGCAGTTCTTC
v_gene: TRBV4-1; abundance: .; d_gene: .; j_gene: TRBJ1-2; CDR3aa: CASSQEAGPNYGYTF; CDR3nt: TGCGCCAGCAGCCAAGAAGCAGGGCCTAACTATGGCTACACCTTC
v_gene: TRBV7-9; abundance: .; d_gene: TRBD1; j_gene: TRBJ2-7; CDR3aa: CASSLLTVGTGDYEQYF; CDR3nt: TGTGCCAGCAGCTTACTAACTGTCGGGACAGGGGACTACGAGCAGTACTTC
v_gene: TRBV6-5; abundance: .; d_gene: .; j_gene: TRBJ2-1; CDR3aa: CASLSSYNEQFF; CDR3nt: TGTGCCAGTTTGAGCTCCTACAATGAGCAGTTCTTC
v_gene: TRBV27; abundance: .; d_gene: .; j_gene: TRBJ1-4; CDR3aa: CASSSTTGLSEGKLFF; CDR3nt: TGTGCCAGCAGTTCTACAACAGGGCTTTCCGAAGGAAAACTGTTTTTT
v_gene: TRBV6-5; abundance: .; d_gene: .; j_gene: TRBJ2-5; CDR3aa: CASSYSGQQETQYF; CDR3nt: TGTGCCAGCAGTTACTCAGGGCAGCAAGAGACCCAGTACTTC
v_gene: TRBV9; abundance: .; d_gene: .; j_gene: TRBJ2-7; CDR3aa: CASSPAYTPYEQYF; CDR3nt: TGTGCCAGCAGCCCAGCCTACACCCCCTACGAGCAGTACTTC
v_gene: TRBV7-9; abundance: .; d_gene: .; j_gene: TRBJ1-1; CDR3aa: CASSYGRGTEAFF; CDR3nt: TGTGCCAGCAGCTATGGGAGGGGCACTGAAGCTTTCTTT
v_gene: TRBV5-4; abundance: .; d_gene: .; j_gene: TRBJ1-1; CDR3aa: CASSLGIPTLNTEAFF; CDR3nt: TGTGCCAGCAGCTTGGGGATTCCTACGCTTAACACTGAAGCTTTCTTT
v_gene: TRBV5-1; abundance: .; d_gene: TRBD1; j_gene: TRBJ1-1; CDR3aa: CASSPTVTGGGPNTEAFF; CDR3nt: TGCGCCAGCAGCCCGACCGTGACAGGGGGCGGCCCGAACACTGAAGCTTTCTTT
v_gene: TRBV27; abundance: .; d_gene: .; j_gene: TRBJ2-5; CDR3aa: CASSALGGGLQETQYF; CDR3nt: TGTGCCAGCAGTGCCCTTGGTGGCGGATTACAAGAGACCCAGTACTTC
v_gene: TRBV20-1; abundance: .; d_gene: .; j_gene: TRBJ2-7; CDR3aa: CSAWDEYEQYF; CDR3nt: TGCAGTGCTTGGGACGAGTACGAGCAGTACTTC
v_gene: TRBV7-7; abundance: .; d_gene: .; j_gene: TRBJ2-1; CDR3aa: CASSSTEISEQFF; CDR3nt: TGTGCCAGCAGCTCCACCGAGATTAGTGAGCAGTTCTTC
v_gene: TRBV29-1; abundance: .; d_gene: .; j_gene: TRBJ2-7; CDR3aa: CSVEARGYSYEQYF; CDR3nt: TGCAGCGTTGAGGCCAGGGGCTACTCCTACGAGCAGTACTTC
v_gene: TRBV9; abundance: .; d_gene: TRBD2; j_gene: TRBJ2-2; CDR3aa: CASSVEGSGAGELFF; CDR3nt: TGTGCCAGCAGCGTAGAGGGTAGCGGGGCCGGGGAGCTGTTTTTT
v_gene: TRBV13; abundance: .; d_gene: .; j_gene: TRBJ2-3; CDR3aa: CASSSADTQYF; CDR3nt: TGTGCCAGCAGCTCAGCAGATACGCAGTATTTT
v_gene: TRBV4-1; abundance: once; d_gene: .; j_gene: TRBJ1-1; CDR3aa: CASMEGLNTEAFF; CDR3nt: TGCGCCAGCATGGAGGGGTTGAACACTGAAGCTTTCTTT